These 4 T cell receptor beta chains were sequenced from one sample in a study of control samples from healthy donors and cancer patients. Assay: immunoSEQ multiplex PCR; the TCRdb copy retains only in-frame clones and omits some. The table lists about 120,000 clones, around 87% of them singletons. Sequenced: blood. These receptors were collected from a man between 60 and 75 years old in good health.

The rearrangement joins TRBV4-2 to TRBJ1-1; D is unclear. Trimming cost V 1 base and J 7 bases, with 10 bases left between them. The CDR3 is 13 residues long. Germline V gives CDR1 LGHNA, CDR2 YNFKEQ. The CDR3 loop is CASSQVPQIEAFF. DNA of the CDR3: TGTGCCAGCAGCCAAGTTCCGCAGATTGAAGCTTTCTTT.

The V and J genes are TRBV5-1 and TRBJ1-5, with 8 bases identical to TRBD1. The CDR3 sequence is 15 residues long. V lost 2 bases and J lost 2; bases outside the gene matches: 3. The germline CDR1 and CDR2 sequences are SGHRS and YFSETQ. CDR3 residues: CASSLTGGGNQPQHF. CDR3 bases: TGCGCCAGCAGCTTAACAGGGGGTGGCAATCAGCCCCAGCATTTT.

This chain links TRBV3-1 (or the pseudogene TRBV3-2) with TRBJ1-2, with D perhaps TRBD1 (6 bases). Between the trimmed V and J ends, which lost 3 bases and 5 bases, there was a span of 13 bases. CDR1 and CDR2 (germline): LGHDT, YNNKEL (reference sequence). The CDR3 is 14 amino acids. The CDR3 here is CASSQDTQGYGYTF. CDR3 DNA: TGTGCCAGCAGCCAGGACACCCAGGGGTATGGCTACACCTTC.

The DNA for the CDR3 is TGTGCCAGCAGTCCTATACCTCGCGATCAGCCCCAGCATTTT. Its protein is CASSPIPRDQPQHF. The J gene is TRBJ1-5, the V gene TRBV6-5; D not certain. The CDR3 has 14 amino acids. Germline CDR1 MNHEY, CDR2 SVGAGI. Trimming removed 5 bases at V and 5 bases at J, with 13 bases between.